This T cell receptor (beta chain) was sequenced for a study of T cells in localized non-small cell lung cancer (TCRdb year 2020). A note on the overall study: The study analyzed T cell repertoires of 236 early-stage NSCLC patients, comparing tumors and uninvolved tumor-adjacent lungs. The mean age of the NSCLC patients was around 65 years, with 120 to 150 men and about a hundred women. The cohort was made up of hundreds of treatment-naive NSCLC patients whose localized lung tumors had been resected.

At diagnosis, tumor, uninvolved tumor-adjacent lung and peripheral blood were collected and then preserved as a mix of FFPE and fresh-frozen material. Blood samples were analyzed as peripheral blood mononuclear cells for TCR repertoire profiling. TCR beta CDR3 regions were sequenced from DNA using the immunoSEQ Assay. On the study's bioinformatics: T cell density was computed as TCR beta template counts normalized to usable DNA estimated by amplifying housekeeping genes. Richness was estimated with the preseqR package, extrapolating to 400,000 templates for PBMC samples and 120,000 templates for tissue samples. Clonality was defined as one minus Pielou's evenness. Tissue-enriched TCRs were identified through differential abundance testing performed on productive amino-acid clonotypes, with a minimum total count of 5 and an alpha of 0.1. The Jaccard Index and the Morisita Overlap Index were used to quantify repertoire overlap between compartments. GLIPH grouped TCR beta CDR3s together with public tetramer-defined viral CDR3s, and a viral motif had to include at least three viral sequences and show V-gene enrichment. TCRdb carries this immuneACCESS record with in-frame sequences only. Its versions omit some clonotypes, under half of them owing to an unresolved V gene in the studies checked, with the rest unexplained. V and J calls and clone size follow that table, whereas D and trimming were derived from the DNA. The sample data list 30,000 to 40,000 clones, and roughly 75% of these were observed just once. Around a third of the sample lies in the top ten.

What the authors observed across the whole study: A median of roughly 60 of the top 100 tumor clones were detected in paired uninvolved adjacent lung, and 25 to 35 of these tumor clones were also found among the top 100 clones of the paired uninvolved adjacent lung. Because multi-region tumor sequencing was not performed, intratumor heterogeneity could not be ruled out. Since the design was exploratory, TCR variables were selected using unadjusted p-values with no false-discovery rate correction. Higher blood T cell density associated with longer overall survival, while higher adjacent-lung clonality associated with shorter survival. The highest T cell clonality was observed in uninvolved tumor-adjacent lung, where clonality exceeded that of tumor, suggesting that antigenic responses were more focused in uninvolved tumor-adjacent lung.

As regards this clone: It has no known antigen specificity. Per-base quality was not reported, and no clone a single base away is much larger than it.

This sample comprised peripheral blood, obtained before any cancer treatment. This clonotype originated in an older male donor with stage II squamous cell lung carcinoma.

CDR3 reads: CASNRDGSDNEQFF. The bases read TGTGCCAGCAATCGGGACGGTTCTGACAATGAGCAGTTCTTC. The V and J segments used are TRBV6-5 and TRBJ2-1; the D gene is possibly TRBD1 or TRBD2, with 5 bases matching each. Inclusive of the bounding cysteine and phenylalanine, the CDR3 is 14 residues long. Only the CDR3 region is kept as DNA, spanning 42 bases read in frame from base 1. Trimming takes 7 bases from V and 5 bases from J, and the germline ends sit 15 bases apart. CDR1 and CDR2 are drawn from the germline V gene: MNHEY, SVGAGI.